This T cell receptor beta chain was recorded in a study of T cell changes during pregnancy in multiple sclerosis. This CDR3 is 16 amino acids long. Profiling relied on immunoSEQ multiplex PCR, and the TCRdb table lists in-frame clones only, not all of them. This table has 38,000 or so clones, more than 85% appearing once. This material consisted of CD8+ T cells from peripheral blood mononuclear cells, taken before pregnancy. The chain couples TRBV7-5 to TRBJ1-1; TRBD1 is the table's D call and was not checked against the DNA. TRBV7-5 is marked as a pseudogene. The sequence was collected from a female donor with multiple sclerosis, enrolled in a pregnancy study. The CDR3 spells CARSPRGSQGGTEAFF. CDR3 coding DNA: TGTGCCAGAAGCCCTAGGGGGAGTCAGGGGGGCACTGAAGCTTTCTTT.